This T cell receptor (beta chain) derives from a study of blood T cell repertoires in COVID-19. Study overall: COVID-19 samples from acute and convalescent phases originated in the United States, Italy and Spain. Nucleic acid was either cDNA or gDNA, and it came from T cells, B-cell-depleted T cells, or PBMCs.

Seattle patients were enrolled during active infection and followed longitudinally. How the authors handled the data: Nucleated cell counts were estimated from reference gene primer amplification. Assay used: immunoSEQ multiplex PCR; TCRdb lists only in-frame clones, some missing. That table gives V, J and clone size, and the DNA gave D and trimming. The sample has 95,000 to 150,000 clones; approximately 85% are singletons. The V end was cut by 6 bases, the J end by 8 bases, with 14 bases between. CDR3 length equals 13 residues. This receptor was taken from a woman of 80 years or more with COVID-19, enrolled during active disease. The chain combines TRBV12-3 or TRBV12-4 with TRBJ1-5; D is uncertain. The sample consisted of peripheral blood. The CDR3 protein is CASSPHPAEPQHF. The CDR3 DNA reads TGTGCCAGCAGCCCACATCCCGCAGAGCCCCAGCATTTT.